The clone carrying this TCR beta chain was counted a few times. What it binds is not known. The table came from immunoSEQ multiplex PCR; TCRdb's copy has only in-frame clones and leaves some out. The sample lists about 58,000 clones, roughly four fifths occurring once. This sample is part of a study of OX40 agonist ivuxolimab in advanced cancers. The study, taken as a whole, reports: Researchers report that CD8+ T cells had, on average, more expanded clones than CD4+.

CDR1 and CDR2 (germline): SNHLY, FYNNEI. V was cut by 4 bases and J by 3 bases, with 13 bases left in between. The CDR3 has 15 amino acids. The clonotype originates from an adult with an advanced solid tumor such as melanoma, head and neck, liver or kidney cancer. The V call is TRBV2, the J call TRBJ1-5, with D perhaps matching TRBD1 (6 bases). The sequencing used CD4+ or CD8+ T cells sorted from blood, collected in a trial of the OX40 agonist ivuxolimab. CDR3 sequence (DNA): TGTGCCAGCAGTGGACAGGCCCTCGCCAATCAGCCCCAGCATTTT. Protein product: CASSGQALANQPQHF.